Included here is one T cell receptor (beta chain) sequence, with context. What it binds is not known. This entry belongs to a study of post-analysis software for immune sequencing data. Notes on the study in general: Controls had lower frequencies than patients of four or five TRBV segments, which included TRBV5-6, TRBV5-1 and TRBV20-1. Normalized Chao1 diversity was significantly reduced in patients versus controls.

Germline CDR1 is SGHRS and CDR2 is YFSETQ. This CDR3 spans 16 amino acids. Germline trimming cut 0 bases from V and 4 bases from J; bases unmatched to any gene: 6. Incorporated into the TCR beta cDNA libraries were unique molecular identifiers, which served to reduce PCR and sequencing biases. T cells numbering roughly 1 to 10 million yielded cDNA molecules that totaled about 500,000. Using its own MiXCR run on the PCR reads, TCRdb lists one record per CDR3 protein. This sample yields hundreds of thousands of distinct CDR3 sequences, of which 44% are seen a single time; about 1.8% belongs to the top ten.

The V gene is TRBV5-1, the J gene TRBJ2-1; 8 bases line up with TRBD1. This TCR came from a girl between 10 and 17 years old with multiple sclerosis. Sequences were obtained from blood. The CDR3 spells CASSLAGDRIYNEQFF. The CDR3 nucleotides are TGCGCCAGCAGCTTGGCCGGGGACAGGATATACAATGAGCAGTTCTTC.